This T cell receptor beta chain was found in a study of blood T cell repertoires in COVID-19. About the study: Researchers got acute and convalescent COVID-19 samples from the United States, Italy and Spain. In each case, the material was cDNA or gDNA derived from T cells, B-cell-depleted T cells, or PBMCs.

V was clipped by 6 bases and J by 1 base; unmatched bases: 4. The CDR3 spans 14 residues. Germline V gives CDR1 LGHDT, CDR2 YNNKEL (reference sequence). In the original workflow: Cell counts per sample came from amplifying reference gene primers. Data came from immunoSEQ multiplex PCR; TCRdb stores just in-frame clones and leaves some out. The V and J calls and clone size come from that table; D and trimming were worked out from the DNA. The table has 250,000 to 300,000 clones, roughly 90% seen once. This chain connects TRBV3-1 (or the pseudogene TRBV3-2) to TRBJ1-1; TRBD1 matches at 8 bases. The sample taken for sequencing was peripheral blood. The TCR was taken from a woman aged 45-65 years who had recovered from COVID-19. CDR3 amino acids: CASRIQGANTEAFF. The CDR3 DNA reads TGTGCCAGCAGAATTCAGGGGGCGAACACTGAAGCTTTCTTT.